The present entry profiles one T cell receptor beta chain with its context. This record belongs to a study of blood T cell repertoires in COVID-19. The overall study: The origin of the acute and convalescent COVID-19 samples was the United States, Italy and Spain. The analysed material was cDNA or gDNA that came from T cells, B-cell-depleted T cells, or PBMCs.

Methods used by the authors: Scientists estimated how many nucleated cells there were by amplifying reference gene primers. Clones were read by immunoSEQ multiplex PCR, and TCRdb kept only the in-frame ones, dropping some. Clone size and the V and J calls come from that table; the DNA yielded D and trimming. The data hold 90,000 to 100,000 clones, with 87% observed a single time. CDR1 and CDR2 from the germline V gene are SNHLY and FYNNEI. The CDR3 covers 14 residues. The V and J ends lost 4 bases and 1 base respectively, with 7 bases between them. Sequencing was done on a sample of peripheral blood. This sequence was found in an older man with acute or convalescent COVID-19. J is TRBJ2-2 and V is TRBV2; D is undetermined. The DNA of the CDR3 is TGTGCCAGCAGTGGACGGGTGAACACCGGGGAGCTGTTTTTT. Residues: CASSGRVNTGELFF.